The T cell receptor beta chain described here comes from a study of CD8+ T cells in alopecia areata. This clone was detected only a few times. Extracted RNA was reverse transcribed, and the resulting cDNA served as sequencing template. Repertoires were generated with immunoSEQ multiplex PCR, while TCRdb's copy carries only in-frame clones and drops some. The sample comprises 130,000 or so clones, about 49% of which are singletons, and 18% rests with the top ten. CDR1 is SQVTM, CDR2 ANQGSEA, per germline. CDR3 length equals 15 residues. Unmatched junction bases numbered 8, after V lost 6 bases and J lost 5 bases.

This chain uses TRBV29-1 with TRBJ2-1; TRBD1 agrees at 12 bases. This clonotype was sampled from a human donor with alopecia areata. Sequences were derived from CD8+ T cells sorted from blood, sampled at week 0. CDR3 protein: CSVAGTGGKDNEQFF. In DNA, the CDR3 is TGCAGCGTAGCCGGGACAGGGGGCAAGGACAATGAGCAGTTCTTC.